This passage covers 26 T cell receptor beta chains from one sample sequenced in a study of OX40 agonist ivuxolimab in advanced cancers. Sequencing was performed with immunoSEQ multiplex PCR; in TCRdb, only in-frame clones are kept and a portion is missing. The data hold some 70,000 clones, with about 91% observed a single time. Sequenced here: CD4+ or CD8+ T cells sorted from blood, sampled in a trial of the OX40 agonist ivuxolimab. The receptors come from an adult with an advanced solid tumor such as melanoma, head and neck, liver or kidney cancer.

The gene calls are TRBV4-2 and TRBJ2-6; D is perhaps TRBD2 (6 bases). CDR1 and CDR2 (germline): LGHNA, YNFKEQ. Between the trimmed V and J ends, which lost 4 bases and 0 bases, there was a span of 13 bases. The CDR3 is made up of 17 amino acids. This chain's CDR3 is CASSPGLKSSGANVLTF. The DNA for the CDR3 is TGTGCCAGCAGCCCGGGACTTAAAAGCTCTGGGGCCAACGTCCTGACTTTC.

The gene calls are TRBV2 and TRBJ2-7, with D possibly matching TRBD2 (6 bases). From germline, CDR1 is SNHLY and CDR2 FYNNEI. The CDR3 length is 14 residues. The V and J ends lost 7 bases and 6 bases respectively, with 19 bases between them. The CDR3 DNA sequence: TGTGCCAGCAATCCCGGGCGGGGCGTACGCGAGCAGTACTTC. Protein product: CASNPGRGVREQYF. Full variable domain (missing parts from reference TRBV2 and TRBJ2-7): EPEVTQTPSHQVTQMGQEVILRCVPISNHLYFYWYRQILGQKVEFLVSFYNNEISEKSEIFDDQFSVERPDGSNFTLKIRSTKLEDSAMYFCASNPGRGVREQYFGPGTRLTVT.

The CDR3 spells CAISPGLAVTYEQYF. CDR3 nucleotide sequence: TGTGCCATCAGCCCAGGACTAGCGGTTACCTACGAGCAGTACTTC. J is TRBJ2-7 and V is TRBV10-3; TRBD2 matches 10 bases. CDR1 and CDR2 from the germline V gene are ENHRY and SYGVKD. V dropped 6 bases and J dropped 2; count of bases not matched to a gene: 7. The CDR3 contains 15 residues.

V and J are TRBV19 and TRBJ1-2; 7 bases are shared with TRBD1. This CDR3 has 14 residues. The trim removed 3 bases at V and 0 bases at J, leaving 1 base unmatched. Germline assignment: CDR1 LNHDA and CDR2 SQIVND (reference sequence). The CDR3 protein is CASSIGTANYGYTF. Written as DNA, the CDR3 is TGTGCCAGTAGTATCGGGACAGCTAACTATGGCTACACCTTC. Supplemented by reference TRBV19 and TRBJ1-2, the full variable domain reads DGGITQSPKYLFRKEGQNVTLSCEQNLNHDAMYWYRQDPGQGLRLIYYSQIVNDFQKGDIAEGYSVSREKKESFPLTVTSAQKNPTAFYLCASSIGTANYGYTFGSGTRLTVV.

The CDR3 nucleotides are TGTGCCAGCTACGGGGGGAGCTCTGGAAACACCATATATTTT. Protein sequence: CASYGGSSGNTIYF. The J gene is TRBJ1-3, the V gene TRBV2, with D perhaps matching TRBD1 (5 bases). Trimming left V 8 bases short and J 0 bases short, with 11 bases between. Per the germline V gene, CDR1 is SNHLY and CDR2 is FYNNEI. There are 14 residues in the CDR3.

This clone appeared once. The chain joins TRBV30 to TRBJ2-2; perhaps TRBD1 as D (6 bases). The CDR3 totals 15 residues. V lost 2 bases to trimming and J lost 3 bases, with 13 bases between them. From germline, CDR1 is GTSNPN and CDR2 SVGIG (reference sequence). The CDR3, as DNA: TGTGCCTGGAGTTCAGGGGTGCCGGACACCGGGGAGCTGTTTTTT. It codes for CAWSSGVPDTGELFF. The whole variable domain, remainder taken from reference TRBV30 and TRBJ2-2, is SQTIHQWPATLVQPVGSPLSLECTVEGTSNPNLYWYRQAAGRGLQLLFYSVGIGQISSEVPQNLSASRPQDRQFILSSKKLLLSDSGFYLCAWSSGVPDTGELFFGEGSRLTVL.

The chain couples TRBV11-2 to TRBJ2-5, with D possibly being TRBD2 (6 bases). CDR3 length: 13 residues. V was trimmed by 5 bases and J by 1 base, leaving 8 bases between them. The germline V gene has CDR1 SGHAT and CDR2 FQNNGV. CDR3 coding DNA: TGTGCCAGCAGCCGGGACTTCCAAGAGACCCAGTACTTC. This translates into CASSRDFQETQYF.

Only a few counts were recorded for this clone. The rearrangement uses TRBV28 and TRBJ1-5; 8 nucleotides line up with TRBD1. Germline V gene sequence: CDR1 MDHEN, CDR2 SYDVKM. J gave up 6 bases and V 4 bases, and 8 bases lay outside the gene matches. This CDR3 is 15 amino acids long. The CDR3 DNA sequence: TGTGCCAGCAGTTCCCGACAGGGGAGAGGTCAGCCCCAGCATTTT. The encoded protein is CASSSRQGRGQPQHF.

V gene TRBV9 combines with J gene TRBJ2-1; 11 nucleotides agree with TRBD2. This CDR3 is built from 15 residues. Germline CDR1 and CDR2: SGDLS and YYNGEE. The V gene end was trimmed by 4 bases and the J gene end by 10 bases; junction bases not matched to a gene: 10. This CDR3 reads CASSSSGGSFGEQFF. The CDR3 bases are TGTGCCAGCAGCTCTAGCGGGGGGAGCTTCGGGGAGCAGTTCTTC.

The chain recombines TRBV10-2 with TRBJ2-3, with TRBD2 matching over 7 bases. The J segment lost 2 bases and the V segment lost 3 bases, leaving 5 bases of the junction unmatched. There are 15 residues in the CDR3. The germline gives CDR1 WSHSY, CDR2 SAAADI. The CDR3 region is CASSDRTRLTDTQYF. The DNA of the CDR3 is TGCGCCAGCAGTGATCGGACTAGACTCACAGATACGCAGTATTTT.

This CDR3 is CAINPGLASTDTQYF. CDR3 DNA sequence: TGTGCCATCAACCCTGGACTAGCGAGCACAGATACGCAGTATTTT. The chain has TRBV28 and TRBJ2-3; the match to TRBD2 covers 9 bases. V dropped 10 bases and J dropped 0; count of bases not matched to a gene: 8. CDR1 MDHEN and CDR2 SYDVKM come from the germline V gene. The CDR3 runs 15 residues.

The chain has TRBV5-1 and TRBJ1-1; weak D call: TRBD1 (6 bases). Between the trimmed V and J ends, which lost 4 bases and 5 bases, there was a span of 15 bases. The germline CDR1 and CDR2 sequences are SGHRS and YFSETQ. The CDR3 spans 14 residues. For the CDR3, the DNA is TGCGCCAGCAGCAGTTTCGACAGGATAACTGAAGCTTTCTTT. This codes for CASSSFDRITEAFF.

The chain couples TRBV29-1 to TRBJ1-4; a possible D gene is TRBD1 (5 bases). Germline V CDR1 and CDR2: SQVTM, ANQGSEA. With 1 base removed from V and 3 bases from J, the gap between germline ends came to 9 bases. This CDR3 comprises 14 residues. CDR3 in DNA: TGCAGCGTTGAAGGTGGGGGGGCTAATGAAAAACTGTTTTTT. Translating it yields CSVEGGGANEKLFF.

The V gene is TRBV16, the J gene TRBJ1-2, with a possible D match to TRBD1 (5 bases). The V end lost 4 bases, the J end lost 2 bases, and 8 bases lay between the germline ends. The CDR3 consists of 13 residues. CDR1 and CDR2 from the germline V gene are KGHSY and FQNENV. The CDR3 sequence: CASSPTENYGYTF. The DNA for the CDR3 is TGTGCCAGCAGCCCGACAGAAAACTATGGCTACACCTTC.

The chain uses TRBV4-2 and TRBJ1-5, with D possibly being TRBD1 (5 bases). The ends were cut back, 1 base at V and 7 bases at J, with 20 bases in the middle. Germline-derived CDR1 and CDR2 are LGHNA and YNFKEQ. CDR3 length equals 17 residues. CDR3 nucleotide sequence: TGTGCCAGCAGCCAAGTATCGGGGGGGAGTGCCACCCAGCCCCAGCATTTT. Its protein is CASSQVSGGSATQPQHF.

This clone appeared a single time. V usage is TRBV2 and J usage is TRBJ1-2, with D unclear. Germline lookup yields CDR1 SNHLY and CDR2 FYNNEI. The CDR3 covers 11 residues. The germline V and J ends were trimmed by 7 bases and 6 bases, with 9 bases remaining between them. CDR3 sequence: CASTSEDGYTF. CDR3 bases: TGTGCCAGCACCTCTGAGGATGGCTACACCTTC.

The chain carries TRBV9 and TRBJ2-3, with 11 bases fitting TRBD2. Trimming removed 4 bases from V and 8 bases from J; junction bases left unmatched: 6. The germline V gene encodes CDR1 SGDLS and CDR2 YYNGEE. This CDR3 is built from 14 residues. The CDR3 reads CASSPRLAGSTQYF. CDR3 in DNA: TGTGCCAGCAGCCCTCGACTAGCGGGGAGTACGCAGTATTTT.

The chain links TRBV10-3 to TRBJ1-1; D may be TRBD1 (6 bases). V gave up 2 bases and J gave up 3 bases, with 19 bases separating them. The CDR3 loop spans 17 amino acids. Germline CDR1 ENHRY, CDR2 SYGVKD. The CDR3 region is CAISEHRGLGAHTEAFF. The CDR3 region has the DNA TGTGCCATCAGTGAGCATCGCGGCCTGGGGGCGCACACTGAAGCTTTCTTT.

This clone was picked up a small number of times. The sample holds other DNA sequences that translate to the same CDR3. The V and J genes are TRBV27 and TRBJ2-3; the D is unclear. The CDR3 totals 15 residues. Trimming removed 4 bases at V and 1 base at J, with 12 bases between. Germline CDR1 is MNHEY and CDR2 is SMNVEV (reference sequence). CDR3 sequence reads: CASSSGQVGTDTQYF. Written as DNA, the CDR3 is TGTGCCAGCAGTTCGGGTCAGGTGGGCACAGATACGCAGTATTTT.

The chain links TRBV5-6 to TRBJ1-1, with 9 bases matching TRBD1. The CDR3 length is 13 residues. Trimming removed 2 bases from V and 7 bases from J; junction bases left unmatched: 3. CDR1 is SGHDT and CDR2 is YYEEEE in the germline V gene. CDR3 region: CASSFPGQGEAFF. CDR3 coding DNA: TGTGCCAGCAGCTTCCCGGGACAGGGTGAAGCTTTCTTT.

The chain employs TRBV11-2 and TRBJ2-5, with 8 bases lining up with TRBD2. There are 14 residues in the CDR3. Germline V gene lookup returns CDR1 SGHAT and CDR2 FQNNGV. V lost 1 base and J lost 4; bases outside the gene matches: 2. CDR3 residues: CASSLGLAGETQYF. The CDR3 DNA follows: TGTGCCAGCAGCTTAGGGCTAGCGGGAGAGACCCAGTACTTC.

The chain recombines TRBV7-6 with TRBJ2-1, with TRBD2 identical over 8 bases. Germline V gene lookup returns CDR1 SGHVS and CDR2 FNYEAQ. The V and J ends lost 2 bases and 8 bases, in that order; junction bases with no gene match: 5. This CDR3 contains 14 residues. Here the CDR3 DNA reads TGTGCCAGCAGCTTATCTCTAGCGGGTTATGAGCAGTTCTTC. Translation: CASSLSLAGYEQFF.

V is TRBV10-3 and J is TRBJ1-5; unclear D gene. This CDR3 has 13 residues. The ends were cut back, 6 bases at V and 4 bases at J, with 10 bases in the middle. Germline V gene data show CDR1 as ENHRY and CDR2 as SYGVKD. The chain's CDR3 is CAIRDVYNQPQHF. The CDR3 DNA reads as TGTGCCATCAGGGACGTCTATAATCAGCCCCAGCATTTT.

The chain links TRBV7-9 to TRBJ1-2; no clear D gene. The CDR3 contains 13 residues. CDR1 is SEHNR, CDR2 FQNEAQ, per germline (reference sequence). Trimming stripped 0 bases from V and 4 bases from J, with 6 bases between. CDR3 amino acids: CASSLAPTYGYTF. The CDR3 nucleotides are TGTGCCAGCAGCTTAGCTCCCACCTATGGCTACACCTTC.

The chain recombines TRBV13 with TRBJ1-3; 7 positions match TRBD1. J gave up 9 bases and V 3 bases, and 8 bases lay outside the gene matches. The CDR3 consists of 14 residues. Looked up from germline, CDR1 is PRHDT and CDR2 is FYEKMQ (reference sequence). As DNA, the CDR3 is TGTGCCAGCAGCTTCAGACAGGGTAGTGGCACCATATATTTT. Translated: CASSFRQGSGTIYF.

Only a few counts were recorded for this clone. This chain uses TRBV6-5 with TRBJ1-1, with 9 bases matching TRBD1. V was pared by 2 bases and J by 5 bases, with 6 bases of the junction left unmatched. Germline lookup yields CDR1 MNHEY and CDR2 SVGAGI. The CDR3 totals 15 residues. The CDR3 DNA reads as TGTGCCAGCAGTTACAATGGACAGGGGAGGACTGAAGCTTTCTTT. Its protein is CASSYNGQGRTEAFF.